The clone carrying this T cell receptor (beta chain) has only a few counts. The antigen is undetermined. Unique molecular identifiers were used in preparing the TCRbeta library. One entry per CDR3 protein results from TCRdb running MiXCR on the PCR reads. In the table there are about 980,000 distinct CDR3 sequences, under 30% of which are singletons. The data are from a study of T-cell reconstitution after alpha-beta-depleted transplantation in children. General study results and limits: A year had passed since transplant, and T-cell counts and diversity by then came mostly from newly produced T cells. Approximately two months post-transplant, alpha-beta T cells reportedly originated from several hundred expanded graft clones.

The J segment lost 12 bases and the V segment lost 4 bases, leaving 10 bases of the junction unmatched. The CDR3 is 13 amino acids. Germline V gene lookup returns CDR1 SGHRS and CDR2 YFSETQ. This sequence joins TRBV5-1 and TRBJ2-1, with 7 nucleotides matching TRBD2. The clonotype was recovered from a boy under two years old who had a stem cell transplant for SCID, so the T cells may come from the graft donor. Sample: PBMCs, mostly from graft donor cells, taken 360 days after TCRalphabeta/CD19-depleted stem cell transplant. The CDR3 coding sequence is TGCGCCAGCAGCCCAGGGACTACCTCCGGGCAGTTCTTC. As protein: CASSPGTTSGQFF.